The clone carrying this TCR beta chain was counted a few times. At one end, the junction sequence differs from germline, possibly due to a read error. The CDR3 loop spans 10 amino acids. The germline gives CDR1 MDHEN, CDR2 SYDVKM. From CD4+ cells came CD45RA+ naive and CD45RA-negative memory subsets. These data belong to a study of shared clonotypes between healthy human individuals. The wider study: CD8 memory received one plate per donor, CD8 naive two, CD4 memory three and CD4 naive three.

Per the study methods: ImmunoSEQ only sent back junction sequences with no quality scores, so filtering was done differently. The repertoire was sequenced with immunoSEQ multiplex PCR; TCRdb's copy has only in-frame clones and lacks some. The V and J calls and clone size are taken from that table; D and trimming were inferred from the DNA. The sample lists over a million clones; approximately 98.5% were seen once. The specimen sequenced was naive CD4+ T cells sorted from blood. Subset defined: CD45RA+ positively selected. The TCR was taken from a man aged 30 to 39 in good health. The rearrangement links TRBV28 to TRBJ1-5; D not resolved. In DNA, the CDR3 is TGTGCCAGCAATTTACAGCCCCAGCATTTT. It specifies CASNLQPQHF. Full variable domain (rest looked up from reference TRBV28 and TRBJ1-5): DVKVTQSSRYLVKRTGEKVFLECVQDMDHENMFWYRQDPGLGLRLIYFSYDVKMKEKGDIPEGYSVSREKKERFSLILESASTNQTSMYLCASNLQPQHFGDGTRLSIL.